This entry lists 27 T cell receptor beta chains sequenced from one sample in a study of T cell responses to AZD1222 COVID-19 vaccine. The table came from immunoSEQ multiplex PCR; TCRdb's copy has only in-frame clones and leaves some out. The sample lists some 95,000 clones, roughly 89% occurring once. The sample here was peripheral blood, taken on day 0 of MenACWY control vaccination. These receptor sequences come from an adult in good health.

This clone was observed a single time. The rearrangement links TRBV4-1 to TRBJ2-3; D is ambiguous. The ends were cut back, 1 base at V and 4 bases at J, with 12 bases in the middle. Germline CDR1 is MGHRA and CDR2 is YSYEKL. This CDR3 comprises 15 residues. CDR3 sequence: CASSQVRVGSDTQYF. CDR3 nucleotide sequence: TGCGCCAGCAGCCAAGTCCGAGTCGGGTCAGATACGCAGTATTTT.

The chain joins TRBV5-1 to TRBJ2-5; possibly TRBD2 for D (7 bases). Trimming shortened V by 3 bases and J by 5 bases, and 11 bases separated the two germline ends. Germline V gene lookup returns CDR1 SGHRS and CDR2 YFSETQ. The CDR3 is 13 residues long. CDR3 region: CASSSGEGETQYF. The CDR3 nucleotides are TGCGCCAGCAGCTCAGGGGAGGGGGAGACCCAGTACTTC.

This chain joins TRBV19 and TRBJ1-4; 9 bases map to TRBD1. Trimming cost V 6 bases and J 7 bases; bases outside gene matches: 3. CDR1 and CDR2 (germline): LNHDA, SQIVND (reference sequence). This CDR3 has 13 residues. The CDR3 sequence: CASRDRGGEKLFF. CDR3 nucleotide sequence: TGTGCCAGTAGGGACAGGGGAGGTGAAAAACTGTTTTTT.

The DNA for the CDR3 is TGTGCCAGCAGCCAACCCGATCCGACCCAGTACTTC. Translating it yields CASSQPDPTQYF. The rearrangement uses TRBV3-1 (or the pseudogene TRBV3-2) and TRBJ2-5; D is uncertain. Germline CDR1 and CDR2: LGHDT and YNNKEL (reference sequence). The CDR3 is 12 residues long. V was pared by 2 bases and J by 7 bases, with 8 bases between.

This clone was seen a few times. The chain uses TRBV2 and TRBJ2-7; 8 nucleotides align to TRBD1. V shed 6 bases and J 4 bases; nucleotides not matched to a gene: 5. The CDR3 has 13 amino acids. From germline, CDR1 is SNHLY and CDR2 FYNNEI. The CDR3 region is CASSAGGGYEQYF. The CDR3, as DNA: TGTGCCAGCAGCGCAGGGGGCGGGTACGAGCAGTACTTC.

The chain employs TRBV4-3 and TRBJ2-1, with unresolved D. This CDR3 is 16 amino acids long. Deletions cut 1 base from V and 8 bases from J, with 18 bases between. Germline V gene lookup returns CDR1 LGHNA and CDR2 YSLEER. The chain's CDR3 is CASSQGYTGSAHEQFF. CDR3 bases: TGCGCCAGCAGCCAAGGCTACACTGGGTCGGCCCATGAGCAGTTCTTC.

The rearrangement joins TRBV11-2 to TRBJ1-2; D uncertain. Germline CDR1 reads SGHAT; CDR2 reads FQNNGV. V lost 5 bases and J 7 bases, leaving 20 bases between the germline ends. This CDR3 has 15 residues. The CDR3 sequence is CASSHIRGILTGYTF. The DNA for the CDR3 is TGTGCCAGCAGCCACATTCGGGGTATCCTCACTGGCTACACCTTC.

The J gene is TRBJ2-1, the V gene TRBV3-1 (or the pseudogene TRBV3-2); TRBD1 might be the D (6 bases). With 0 bases removed from V and 5 bases from J, the gap between germline ends came to 11 bases. Germline CDR1 reads LGHDT; CDR2 reads YNNKEL (reference sequence). The CDR3 extends over 15 amino acids. The CDR3 DNA reads TGTGCCAGCAGCCAAGATACAGGGACCCACAATGAGCAGTTCTTC. Its translation: CASSQDTGTHNEQFF.

The chain joins TRBV4-3 to TRBJ1-2; D call uncertain. The CDR3 spans 15 residues. The germline V and J ends were trimmed by 1 base and 3 bases, with 12 bases remaining between them. CDR1 is LGHNA and CDR2 is YSLEER in the germline V gene. CDR3 nucleotides: TGCGCCAGCAGCCAAGCGGCGGGCGCGGACTATGGCTACACCTTC. It encodes CASSQAAGADYGYTF.

About this clone: Other DNA sequences in the sample encode the same CDR3. The chain uses TRBV19 and TRBJ1-1; perhaps TRBD1 as D (5 bases). With 4 bases removed from V and 3 bases from J, the gap between germline ends came to 9 bases. This CDR3 is 13 amino acids long. Germline assignment: CDR1 LNHDA and CDR2 SQIVND (reference sequence). CDR3 coding DNA: TGTGCCAGTAGTACGCAGGGTTACACTGAAGCTTTCTTT. It specifies CASSTQGYTEAFF.

This clone was seen just once. The chain combines TRBV5-4 with TRBJ1-3; the D gene is possibly TRBD1 (6 bases). The CDR3 extends over 14 amino acids. The V and J ends lost 3 bases and 4 bases respectively, with 11 bases between them. Germline V lookup: CDR1 SGHNT, CDR2 YYREEE (reference sequence). DNA of the CDR3: TGTGCCAGCAGCTCCCCCGGGACAGGAAACACCATATATTTT. Translation gives CASSSPGTGNTIYF.

The rearrangement links TRBV6-1 to TRBJ1-3; tentative D call: TRBD1 (5 bases). The germline V and J ends were trimmed by 3 bases and 7 bases, with 19 bases remaining between them. CDR1 and CDR2 from the germline V gene are MNHNS and SASEGT. CDR3 length: 16 residues. The CDR3: CASSDWGAGMQNTIYF. CDR3 in DNA: TGTGCCAGCAGTGATTGGGGCGCAGGGATGCAGAACACCATATATTTT.

This chain connects TRBV27 to TRBJ2-7, with D unclear. This CDR3 contains 13 residues. In germline, CDR1 is MNHEY, CDR2 SMNVEV (reference sequence). Trimming stripped 3 bases from V and 5 bases from J, with 11 bases between. In DNA form, the CDR3 reads TGTGCCAGCAGTTTGAGGCGCCTCAACGAGCAGTACTTC. Translating gives CASSLRRLNEQYF.

The chain joins TRBV19 to TRBJ1-2; 7 positions agree with TRBD1. CDR3 length equals 14 residues. Unmatched junction bases numbered 11, after V lost 8 bases and J lost 5 bases. The V gene's germline CDR1 is LNHDA and CDR2 SQIVND (reference sequence). CDR3 nucleotides: TGTGCCAGTTTGCCTCGGGACAGCATATATGGCTACACCTTC. Protein: CASLPRDSIYGYTF.

The genes are TRBV14 and TRBJ1-6; D not resolved. CDR1 and CDR2 from the germline V gene are SGHDN and FVKESK. V gave up 3 bases and J gave up 7 bases, with 13 bases separating them. This CDR3 contains 15 residues. The CDR3 nucleotides are TGTGCCAGCAGCCAGCCTAGGACTAGGAATTCACCCCTCCACTTT. Its protein product is CASSQPRTRNSPLHF.

The J gene is TRBJ1-2, the V gene TRBV7-9, with D possibly TRBD1 on 5 matching bases. V shed 2 bases and J shed 5 bases, with 12 bases lying between them. The CDR3 consists of 14 residues. Germline lookup yields CDR1 SEHNR and CDR2 FQNEAQ (reference sequence). The CDR3: CASSLNAGQYGYTF. The CDR3 DNA sequence: TGTGCCAGCAGCTTAAACGCAGGGCAATATGGCTACACCTTC.

The chain carries TRBV5-5 and TRBJ2-3; the D gene is possibly TRBD1 (6 bases). Per germline, CDR1 SGHKS and CDR2 YYEKEE (reference sequence). The CDR3 runs 16 residues. The germline V and J ends were trimmed by 3 bases and 0 bases, with 14 bases remaining between them. The CDR3 sequence is CASSYIQGGSTDTQYF. The CDR3 coding sequence is TGTGCCAGCAGCTATATACAGGGTGGGAGCACAGATACGCAGTATTTT.

Only a few counts were recorded for this clone. The rearrangement uses TRBV24-1 and TRBJ2-2; D gene ambiguous. CDR3 length equals 12 residues. With 4 bases removed from V and 6 bases from J, the gap between germline ends came to 5 bases. CDR1 is KGHDR and CDR2 is SFDVKD in the germline V gene. In nucleotides, the CDR3 is TGTGCCACCAGTGAGCGTCCCGGGGAGCTGTTTTTT. Residues: CATSERPGELFF.

The V gene is TRBV5-1, the J gene TRBJ2-3; D unresolved. The CDR3 has 16 residues. Germline CDR1 and CDR2: SGHRS and YFSETQ. V lost 1 base and J lost 2, with 14 bases in between. The CDR3, as DNA: TGCGCCAGCAGCTTGCAAACTGGATCTTCCACAGATACGCAGTATTTT. The encoded protein is CASSLQTGSSTDTQYF.

In this sample, this clone turned up once. The rearrangement uses TRBV2 and TRBJ2-7, with 7 bases that match TRBD1. CDR3 size: 15 residues. Unmatched junction bases numbered 9, after V lost 6 bases and J lost 1 base. Germline lookup yields CDR1 SNHLY and CDR2 FYNNEI. Here the CDR3 reads CASSRGTVLSYEQYF. The CDR3 coding sequence is TGTGCCAGCAGCAGAGGGACAGTACTTTCCTACGAGCAGTACTTC.

V usage is TRBV11-2 and J usage is TRBJ1-2; the D gene is possibly TRBD1 (5 bases). Trimming took 0 bases from V and 2 from J, leaving 10 bases between them. In germline, CDR1 is SGHAT, CDR2 FQNNGV. The CDR3 is 15 residues long. The CDR3 DNA reads TGTGCCAGCAGCTTAGATCTGGCAGGGAACTATGGCTACACCTTC. It is translated as CASSLDLAGNYGYTF.

Here the CDR3 reads CASSLLTGAINYGYTF. DNA for the CDR3: TGTGCCAGCAGCCTACTAACAGGGGCGATAAACTATGGCTACACCTTC. The genes are TRBV7-9 and TRBJ1-2; 7 nucleotides align to TRBD1. With 5 bases clipped from V and 2 bases from J, the junction kept 11 bases outside the gene matches. The CDR3 contains 16 residues. CDR1 is SEHNR and CDR2 is FQNEAQ in the germline V gene (reference sequence).

The gene calls are TRBV18 and TRBJ1-5, with D unresolved. Germline lookup yields CDR1 KGHSH and CDR2 LQKENI. The CDR3 is 12 residues long. The germline V and J ends were trimmed by 2 bases and 5 bases, with 4 bases remaining between them. This CDR3 is CASSPGDQPQHF. CDR3 DNA sequence: TGTGCCAGCTCACCAGGGGATCAGCCCCAGCATTTT.

The CDR3 DNA follows: TGTGCCAGCAGCTCCGGGACAGGGATGGACTATGGCTACACCTTC. Translated, it gives CASSSGTGMDYGYTF. This chain links TRBV7-2 with TRBJ1-2; TRBD1 agrees at 9 bases. Germline lookup yields CDR1 SGHTA and CDR2 FQGNSA. The CDR3 contains 15 residues. With V trimmed by 4 bases and J by 3 bases, 6 bases remained unmatched.

The chain has TRBV3-1 (or the pseudogene TRBV3-2) and TRBJ2-3; possibly TRBD1 for D (5 bases). CDR1 and CDR2 from the germline V gene are LGHDT and YNNKEL (reference sequence). The CDR3 length is 16 residues. V was cut by 1 base and J by 1 base, with 12 bases left in between. The CDR3 nucleotides read TGTGCCAGCAGCCAAGTATACACAGGCGGCACAGATACGCAGTATTTT. This sequence encodes CASSQVYTGGTDTQYF.

The CDR3, as DNA: TGTGCCAGCAGCCGGGACAGGATCACAGATACGCAGTATTTT. Translating it yields CASSRDRITDTQYF. V usage is TRBV7-3 and J usage is TRBJ2-3; 8 bases are shared with TRBD1. The germline V gene has CDR1 SGHTA and CDR2 FQGTGA. The CDR3 loop spans 14 amino acids. The V gene end was trimmed by 5 bases and the J gene end by 2 bases; junction bases not matched to a gene: 3.

CDR3 in amino acids: CASKIAGGLINEQFF. Written as DNA, the CDR3 is TGTGCCTCAAAGATAGCGGGGGGCTTGATCAATGAGCAGTTCTTC. The chain links TRBV19 to TRBJ2-1, with 10 bases that match TRBD2. V was pared by 11 bases and J by 6 bases, with 13 bases of the junction left unmatched. Germline V gene data show CDR1 as LNHDA and CDR2 as SQIVND (reference sequence). CDR3 length: 15 residues.